What follows is one T cell receptor beta chain and its context. This specimen comes from a study of OX40 agonist ivuxolimab in advanced cancers. Libraries were prepared by immunoSEQ multiplex PCR; TCRdb keeps only in-frame clonotypes and omits some of them. The sample yields over 70,000 clones, approximately 91% seen once. Germline trimming cut 7 bases from V and 1 base from J; bases unmatched to any gene: 3. CDR3 length equals 12 residues. Germline V gives CDR1 SQVTM, CDR2 ANQGSEA. This receptor was obtained from an adult with an advanced solid tumor such as melanoma, head and neck, liver or kidney cancer. V gene TRBV29-1 combines with J gene TRBJ1-1; 7 bases fit TRBD1. The sequences come from CD4+ or CD8+ T cells sorted from blood, collected in a trial of the OX40 agonist ivuxolimab. CDR3 coding DNA: TGCAGCGCCCGACAGGGGAACACTGAAGCTTTCTTT. This translates into CSARQGNTEAFF.